The 26 T cell receptor beta chains below were found in one sample sequenced in a study of human T cells and chemical hapten exposure. Time point here: patch test 3, about 24 weeks after DPC sensitization. Sample treatment: therapeutic diphenylcyclopropenone sensitization with weekly scalp DPC. TCRdb used MiXCR to reprocess the RACE reads, holding one entry per CDR3 protein. Of 130,000 or so distinct CDR3 sequences in the sample, over 9% were seen once. The sample was whole blood, taken in connection with sensitization to the hapten diphenylcyclopropenone (DPC). The receptors were gathered from a woman in her forties or fifties with alopecia areata. Some clones in this sample may be carry-over from other donors' samples.

This clonotype was counted only a few times. The chain uses TRBV7-9 and TRBJ2-3; possibly TRBD2 for D (6 bases). The CDR3 extends over 15 amino acids. The germline gives CDR1 SEHNR, CDR2 FQNEAQ (reference sequence). V was clipped by 2 bases and J by 5 bases, with 14 bases between them. The DNA for the CDR3 is TGTGCCAGCAGCTTACCCCGGCTAGCGATAGATACGCAGTATTTT. The encoded protein is CASSLPRLAIDTQYF.

This clonotype came up a few times. The chain is built from TRBV5-1 and TRBJ2-3; no clear D gene. V was pared by 0 bases and J by 0 bases, with 17 bases between. Germline V CDR1 and CDR2: SGHRS, YFSETQ. The CDR3 consists of 18 residues. In DNA, the CDR3 is TGCGCCAGCAGCTTGGGCGAGACCTCGTACTCTAGCACAGATACGCAGTATTTT. This sequence encodes CASSLGETSYSSTDTQYF. Together with reference TRBV5-1 and TRBJ2-3, the CDR3 gives the full variable domain: KAGVTQTPRYLIKTRGQQVTLSCSPISGHRSVSWYQQTPGQGLQFLFEYFSETQRNKGNFPGRFSGRQFSNSRSEMNVSTLELGDSALYLCASSLGETSYSSTDTQYFGPGTRLTVL.

This chain uses TRBV29-1 with TRBJ1-1; possibly TRBD1 for D (5 bases). Trimming took off 3 bases at V and 8 bases at J, with 13 bases between the two ends. Per the germline V gene, CDR1 is SQVTM and CDR2 is ANQGSEA. The CDR3 contains 12 residues. The CDR3 protein is CSVEGVPGEAFF. CDR3 nucleotide sequence: TGCAGCGTTGAGGGGGTTCCTGGGGAAGCTTTCTTT.

The rearrangement joins TRBV4-2 to TRBJ2-3; D is uncertain. This CDR3 contains 12 residues. Deletions cut 5 bases from V and 5 bases from J, with 8 bases between. The V gene's germline CDR1 is LGHNA and CDR2 YNFKEQ. The CDR3 here is CASSFPEDTQYF. CDR3 nucleotides: TGTGCCAGCAGCTTTCCTGAAGATACGCAGTATTTT.

This rearrangement joins TRBV6-2 or TRBV6-3 to TRBJ2-1, with TRBD2 matching 9 bases. Germline lookup yields CDR1 MNHEY and CDR2 SVGEGT. V gave up 7 bases and J gave up 8 bases; unmatched junction bases: 6. This CDR3 has 13 residues. Written as DNA, the CDR3 is TGTGCCAGCACGGGACTAGCCAGCGATGAGCAGTTCTTC. Translated, it gives CASTGLASDEQFF.

At least ten counts were recorded for this clonotype. V usage is TRBV19 and J usage is TRBJ2-2, with a possible D match to TRBD1 (5 bases). Germline loops: CDR1 LNHDA, CDR2 SQIVND (reference sequence). The ends were cut back, 5 bases at V and 4 bases at J, with 14 bases in the middle. This CDR3 contains 15 residues. The CDR3 loop is CASSDSTRSTGELFF. For the CDR3, the DNA is TGTGCCAGTAGTGACAGTACAAGGAGCACCGGGGAGCTGTTTTTT.

This clonotype was picked up a small number of times. The rearrangement uses TRBV12-3 or TRBV12-4 and TRBJ2-5; TRBD1 aligns across 9 bases. The CDR3 is 13 residues long. V gave up 5 bases and J gave up 5 bases; unmatched junction bases: 3. CDR3 DNA: TGTGCCAGCAGTGGACAGGGGAACGAGACCCAGTACTTC. Its protein is CASSGQGNETQYF.

V gene TRBV6-6 combines with J gene TRBJ2-5; 7 nucleotides agree with TRBD1. Per germline, CDR1 MNHNY and CDR2 SVGAGI (reference sequence). The CDR3 is 14 residues long. V dropped 7 bases and J dropped 2; count of bases not matched to a gene: 7. CDR3 nucleotide sequence: TGTGCCAGCAAGGACGGGACAGAGCAAGAGACCCAGTACTTC. It translates to CASKDGTEQETQYF.

The chain couples TRBV6-2 or TRBV6-3 to TRBJ2-3, with a weak D call TRBD2 (7 bases). Germline values: CDR1 MNHEY, CDR2 SVGEGT. This CDR3 is 18 amino acids long. Trimming shortened V by 9 bases and J by 0 bases, and 25 bases separated the two germline ends. The DNA for the CDR3 is TGTGCCAGTCTTCCTGGGGGAGCGGGACACCTCAGCACAGATACGCAGTATTTT. Amino acid sequence: CASLPGGAGHLSTDTQYF.

To note about this clonotype: Possible read error: a much larger clone is one base away. This sequence joins TRBV7-2 and TRBJ1-2; 7 positions agree with TRBD1. The CDR3 covers 14 residues. From germline, CDR1 is SGHTA and CDR2 FQGNSA. The CDR3, as DNA: TGTGCCAGCAGCCAAATAGGGGGCGGCTATGGCAACACCTTC. Translating gives CASSQIGGGYGNTF.

In this sample, this clonotype turned up many times. The chain links TRBV7-2 to TRBJ2-2; D possibly corresponds to TRBD2 (5 bases). The length of the CDR3 is 16 residues. Trimming removed 2 bases at V and 4 bases at J, with 14 bases between. The germline CDR1 and CDR2 sequences are SGHTA and FQGNSA. CDR3 DNA: TGTGCCAGCAGCTTATTTGGGCGGGCGACCACCGGGGAGCTGTTTTTT. Amino acids: CASSLFGRATTGELFF.

This clonotype has a count of ten or more. The rearrangement uses TRBV5-1 and TRBJ2-7; D ambiguous. CDR1 is SGHRS, CDR2 YFSETQ, per germline. V lost 0 bases to trimming and J lost 4 bases, with 8 bases between them. CDR3 length: 13 residues. Written as DNA, the CDR3 is TGCGCCAGCAGCTTGGATAGGCAGTACGAGCAGTACTTC. As protein: CASSLDRQYEQYF. Full variable domain (outside the CDR3, taken from reference TRBV5-1 and TRBJ2-7): KAGVTQTPRYLIKTRGQQVTLSCSPISGHRSVSWYQQTPGQGLQFLFEYFSETQRNKGNFPGRFSGRQFSNSRSEMNVSTLELGDSALYLCASSLDRQYEQYFGPGTRLTVT.

This clonotype was seen only a few times. The chain employs TRBV15 and TRBJ2-7; D not certain. This CDR3 has 13 residues. The germline V and J ends were trimmed by 7 bases and 6 bases, with 16 bases remaining between them. Germline CDR1 and CDR2: LNHNV and YYDKDF (reference sequence). CDR3 in amino acids: CATKDGAYPEQYF. DNA of the CDR3: TGTGCCACCAAGGACGGAGCCTACCCCGAGCAGTACTTC. The variable domain in full, completed from reference TRBV15 and TRBJ2-7, reads DAMVIQNPRYQVTQFGKPVTLSCSQTLNHNVMYWYQQKSSQAPKLLFHYYDKDFNNEADTPDNFQSRRPNTSFCFLDIRSPGLGDTAMYLCATKDGAYPEQYFGPGTRLTVT.

This clonotype was observed a handful of times. The genes are TRBV7-2 and TRBJ1-6; tentatively, D is TRBD1 (5 bases). Per germline, CDR1 SGHTA and CDR2 FQGNSA. With 1 base removed from V and 7 bases from J, the gap between germline ends came to 8 bases. The CDR3 has 14 amino acids. The CDR3 here is CASSLETDNSPLHF. The CDR3 DNA follows: TGTGCCAGCAGCTTAGAGACAGACAATTCACCCCTCCACTTT.

This chain uses TRBV7-9 with TRBJ2-3, with D possibly TRBD2 on 5 matching bases. Trimming shortened V by 1 base and J by 6 bases, and 8 bases separated the two germline ends. This CDR3 has 13 residues. Germline V gene sequence: CDR1 SEHNR, CDR2 FQNEAQ (reference sequence). As DNA, the CDR3 is TGTGCCAGCAGCTTAGTGAGGGAGGATACGCAGTATTTT. Its protein is CASSLVREDTQYF.

This clonotype was seen only a few times. This sequence joins TRBV10-2 and TRBJ2-5, with TRBD1 matching over 9 bases. Germline V gene lookup returns CDR1 WSHSY and CDR2 SAAADI. This CDR3 is built from 14 residues. The V gene end was trimmed by 6 bases and the J gene end by 4 bases; junction bases not matched to a gene: 6. CDR3 DNA: TGCGCCAGCAGCCCGACAGGGGGAAGAGAGACCCAGTACTTC. Translation gives CASSPTGGRETQYF.

The chain combines TRBV29-1 with TRBJ1-5, with 7 bases lining up with TRBD1. CDR3 length: 13 amino acids. The germline V gene has CDR1 SQVTM and CDR2 ANQGSEA. With V trimmed by 2 bases and J by 7 bases, 5 bases remained unmatched. The CDR3 DNA follows: TGCAGCGTTGAAACAGGGGTAGGGCAGCCCCAGCATTTT. Translating gives CSVETGVGQPQHF.

This clonotype was detected ten times or more. V and J are TRBV3-1 and TRBJ2-3; D call uncertain. This CDR3 comprises 14 residues. Looked up from germline, CDR1 is LGHDT and CDR2 is YNNKEL (reference sequence). The ends were cut back, 1 base at V and 1 base at J, with 6 bases in the middle. The CDR3 reads CASSQVGGTDTQYF. In DNA, the CDR3 is TGTGCCAGCAGCCAAGTAGGAGGCACAGATACGCAGTATTTT.

CDR3 residues: CASSLRDRDQPQHF. The CDR3 nucleotides read TGTGCCAGCAGTTTAAGGGACAGGGATCAGCCCCAGCATTTT. The J gene is TRBJ1-5, the V gene TRBV27, with TRBD1 matching over 9 bases. Per germline, CDR1 MNHEY and CDR2 SMNVEV (reference sequence). V lost 2 bases and J lost 5; bases outside the gene matches: 1. The CDR3 length is 14 residues.

J is TRBJ2-6 and V is TRBV5-5; maybe TRBD1 (6 bases). Trimming shortened V by 3 bases and J by 4 bases, and 23 bases separated the two germline ends. The CDR3 sequence is 19 residues long. Germline V gives CDR1 SGHKS, CDR2 YYEKEE (reference sequence). The CDR3 spells CASSSGTRGPYEGANVLTF. CDR3 DNA: TGTGCCAGCAGCTCCGGGACAAGAGGGCCCTACGAAGGGGCCAACGTCCTGACTTTC.

This clonotype appeared a few times. The genes are TRBV20-1 and TRBJ1-2; possibly TRBD1 for D (5 bases). The CDR3 has 14 residues. Germline V lookup: CDR1 DFQATT, CDR2 SNEGSKA (reference sequence). The ends were cut back, 7 bases at V and 7 bases at J, with 22 bases in the middle. CDR3 loop: CSVMNGGSQGGYTF. The CDR3 DNA follows: TGCAGTGTCATGAATGGGGGAAGCCAAGGTGGCTACACCTTC.

This clonotype was seen many times. The genes are TRBV6-5 and TRBJ1-1, with D maybe TRBD1 (6 bases). The CDR3 runs to 13 residues. Deletions cut 5 bases from V and 5 bases from J, with 12 bases between. Germline CDR1 and CDR2: MNHEY and SVGAGI. This CDR3 reads CASSHREETEAFF. DNA of the CDR3: TGTGCCAGCAGTCACAGGGAAGAGACTGAAGCTTTCTTT.

The chain links TRBV15 to TRBJ2-4, with D perhaps TRBD1 (5 bases). The CDR3 contains 13 residues. Germline CDR1 LNHNV, CDR2 YYDKDF (reference sequence). V gave up 1 base and J gave up 8 bases, with 9 bases separating them. The CDR3 nucleotides read TGTGCCACCAGCAGAGGGGGCCGTGACATTCAGTACTTC. Translated, it gives CATSRGGRDIQYF.

The rearrangement links TRBV7-6 to TRBJ2-7, with 12 bases that match TRBD2. The ends lost 5 bases at V and 2 bases at J; junction bases unmatched: 4. CDR3 length: 15 amino acids. CDR1 is SGHVS, CDR2 FNYEAQ, per germline. CDR3 bases: TGTGCCAGCAGCCCTCTAGCGGGGGGGGCCTACGAGCAGTACTTC. This gives the protein CASSPLAGGAYEQYF.

There are a few counts of this clonotype. J is TRBJ2-6 and V is TRBV5-1; unclear D gene. Germline assignment: CDR1 SGHRS and CDR2 YFSETQ. The CDR3 spans 16 residues. The V end lost 0 bases, the J end lost 2 bases, and 9 bases lay between the germline ends. The CDR3: CASSLAAFPGANVLTF. CDR3 nucleotide sequence: TGCGCCAGCAGCTTGGCCGCCTTCCCTGGGGCCAACGTCCTGACTTTC. Filled out from reference TRBV5-1 and TRBJ2-6, the complete variable domain reads KAGVTQTPRYLIKTRGQQVTLSCSPISGHRSVSWYQQTPGQGLQFLFEYFSETQRNKGNFPGRFSGRQFSNSRSEMNVSTLELGDSALYLCASSLAAFPGANVLTFGAGSRLTVL.

This clonotype was counted a few times. The J gene is TRBJ1-5, the V gene TRBV12-3 or TRBV12-4; no definite D call. Trimming left V 6 bases short and J 7 bases short, with 13 bases between. This CDR3 region has 13 residues. The CDR3 here is CASSPEWWQPQHF. DNA of the CDR3: TGTGCCAGCAGCCCCGAATGGTGGCAGCCCCAGCATTTT.